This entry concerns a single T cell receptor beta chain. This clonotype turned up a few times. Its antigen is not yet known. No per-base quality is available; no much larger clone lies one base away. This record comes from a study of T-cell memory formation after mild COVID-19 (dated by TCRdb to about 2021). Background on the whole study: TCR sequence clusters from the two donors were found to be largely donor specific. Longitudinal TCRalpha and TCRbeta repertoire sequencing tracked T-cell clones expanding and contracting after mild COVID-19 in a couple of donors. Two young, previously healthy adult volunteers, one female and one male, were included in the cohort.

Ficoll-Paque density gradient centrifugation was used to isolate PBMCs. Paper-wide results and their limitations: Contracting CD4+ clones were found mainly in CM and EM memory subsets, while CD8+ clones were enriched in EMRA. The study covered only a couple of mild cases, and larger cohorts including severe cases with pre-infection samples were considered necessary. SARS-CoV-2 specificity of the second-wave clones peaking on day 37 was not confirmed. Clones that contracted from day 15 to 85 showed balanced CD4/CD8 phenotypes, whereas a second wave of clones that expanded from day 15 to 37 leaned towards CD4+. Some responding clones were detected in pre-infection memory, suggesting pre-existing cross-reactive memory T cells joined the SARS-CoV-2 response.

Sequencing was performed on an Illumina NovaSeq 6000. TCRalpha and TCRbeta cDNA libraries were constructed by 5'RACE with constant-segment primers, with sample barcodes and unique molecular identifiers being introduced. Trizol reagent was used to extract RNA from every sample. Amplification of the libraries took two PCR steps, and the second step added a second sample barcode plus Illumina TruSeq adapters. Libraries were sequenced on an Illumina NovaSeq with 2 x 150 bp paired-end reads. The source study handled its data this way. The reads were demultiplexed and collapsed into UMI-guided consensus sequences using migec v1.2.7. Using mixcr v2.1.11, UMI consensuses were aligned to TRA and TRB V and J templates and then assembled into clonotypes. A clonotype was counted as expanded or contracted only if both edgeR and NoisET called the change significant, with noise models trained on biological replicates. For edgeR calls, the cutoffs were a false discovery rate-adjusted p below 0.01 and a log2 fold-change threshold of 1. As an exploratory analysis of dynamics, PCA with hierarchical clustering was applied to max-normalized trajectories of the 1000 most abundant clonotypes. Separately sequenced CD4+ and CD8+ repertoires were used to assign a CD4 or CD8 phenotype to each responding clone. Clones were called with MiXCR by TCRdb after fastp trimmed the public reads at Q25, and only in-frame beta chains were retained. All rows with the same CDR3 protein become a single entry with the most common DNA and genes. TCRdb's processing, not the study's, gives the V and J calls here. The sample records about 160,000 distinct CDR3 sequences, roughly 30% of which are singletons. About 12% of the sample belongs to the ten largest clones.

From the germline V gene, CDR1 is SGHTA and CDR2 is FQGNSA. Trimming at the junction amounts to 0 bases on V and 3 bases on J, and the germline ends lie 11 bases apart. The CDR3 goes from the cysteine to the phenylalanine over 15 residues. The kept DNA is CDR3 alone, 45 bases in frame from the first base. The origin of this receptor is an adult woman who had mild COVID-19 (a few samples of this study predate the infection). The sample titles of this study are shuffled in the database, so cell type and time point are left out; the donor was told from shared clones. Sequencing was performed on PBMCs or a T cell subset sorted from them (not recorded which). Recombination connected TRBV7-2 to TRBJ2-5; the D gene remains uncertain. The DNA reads TGTGCCAGCAGCTTAGCGGCTTTGCGGAAAGAGACCCAGTACTTC. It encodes CASSLAALRKETQYF.